A single sample is the source of the 10 T cell receptor beta chains below, sequenced in a study of cytomegalovirus exposure and HLA in healthy donors. 60 Vbeta and 13 Jbeta primers were used in PCR. Libraries were prepared by immunoSEQ multiplex PCR; TCRdb keeps only in-frame clonotypes and omits some of them. The data contain some 200,000 clones, about four fifths of them seen just once; the ten biggest clones take up 1.5%. Sequencing was performed on PBMCs. The receptor source for this set is a girl aged 5-17 years in good health and CMV-seropositive.

The chain links TRBV7-2 to TRBJ1-4; 11 bases are a match to TRBD1. CDR3 length: 14 amino acids. Germline V gives CDR1 SGHTA, CDR2 FQGNSA. Germline trimming cut 5 bases from V and 7 bases from J; bases unmatched to any gene: 3. In nucleotides, the CDR3 is TGTGCCAGCAGCAGGGGACAGGGGGGTGAAAAACTGTTTTTT. This translates into CASSRGQGGEKLFF.

The chain carries TRBV14 and TRBJ2-1, with D maybe TRBD1 (6 bases). Germline V gives CDR1 SGHDN, CDR2 FVKESK. CDR3 length equals 15 residues. V was cut by 6 bases and J by 3 bases, with 15 bases left in between. The CDR3: CASRLQGMSYNEQFF. The CDR3 bases are TGTGCCAGCAGGCTACAGGGTATGAGCTACAATGAGCAGTTCTTC.

V is TRBV30 and J is TRBJ1-5; a possible D gene is TRBD1 (6 bases). CDR3 size: 12 residues. The germline V and J ends were trimmed by 3 bases and 4 bases, with 7 bases remaining between them. The germline V gene has CDR1 GTSNPN and CDR2 SVGIG (reference sequence). In nucleotides, the CDR3 is TGTGCCTGGAGCACAGGGAATCAGCCCCAGCATTTT. Translation: CAWSTGNQPQHF.

The chain links TRBV7-2 to TRBJ1-5; 7 bases fit TRBD1. This CDR3 region has 16 residues. J gave up 2 bases and V 5 bases, and 9 bases lay outside the gene matches. Per germline, CDR1 SGHTA and CDR2 FQGNSA. The CDR3 nucleotides are TGTGCCAGCAGCCCGCAGGGGGGTAGCGGCAATCAGCCCCAGCATTTT. Amino acids: CASSPQGGSGNQPQHF. The full variable domain, completed using reference TRBV7-2 and TRBJ1-5, is GAGVSQSPSNKVTEKGKDVELRCDPISGHTALYWYRQSLGQGLEFLIYFQGNSAPDKSGLPSDRFSAERTGGSVSTLTIQRTQQEDSAVYLCASSPQGGSGNQPQHFGDGTRLSIL.

This chain uses TRBV7-8 with TRBJ1-6; tentative D call: TRBD1 (6 bases). CDR1 SGHVS and CDR2 FQNEAQ come from the germline V gene. The V end lost 3 bases, the J end lost 7 bases, and 16 bases lay between the germline ends. The CDR3 is made up of 16 amino acids. The CDR3 region is CASSFTTGTHNSPLHF. In DNA form, the CDR3 reads TGTGCCAGCAGCTTCACGACTGGGACACACAATTCACCCCTCCACTTT.

The gene calls are TRBV25-1 and TRBJ1-4, with a possible D match to TRBD1 (5 bases). V was cut by 4 bases and J by 3 bases, with 15 bases left in between. The CDR3 runs 16 residues. Germline CDR1 reads MGHDK; CDR2 reads SYGVNS. The CDR3 reads CASSAPRGGANEKLFF. The CDR3 region has the DNA TGTGCCAGCAGTGCCCCGCGGGGGGGGGCTAATGAAAAACTGTTTTTT.

V gene TRBV11-2 combines with J gene TRBJ1-4; D is ambiguous. Deletions cut 1 base from V and 7 bases from J, with 10 bases between. The CDR3 is made up of 14 amino acids. Germline CDR1 reads SGHAT; CDR2 reads FQNNGV. The CDR3 loop reads CASSLGARGEKLFF. The CDR3 DNA sequence: TGTGCCAGCAGCTTAGGAGCGCGGGGTGAAAAACTGTTTTTT.

The chain carries TRBV27 and TRBJ2-3; TRBD1 aligns across 8 bases. The CDR3 contains 13 residues. CDR1 and CDR2 from the germline V gene are MNHEY and SMNVEV (reference sequence). The V and J ends lost 5 bases and 4 bases, in that order; junction bases with no gene match: 2. As DNA, the CDR3 is TGTGCCAGCAGTGGACAGGGCTCAGATACGCAGTATTTT. Its protein is CASSGQGSDTQYF.

The chain employs TRBV7-6 and TRBJ1-2; 7 bases are shared with TRBD1. This CDR3 spans 17 amino acids. The J segment lost 2 bases and the V segment lost 5 bases, leaving 14 bases of the junction unmatched. From germline, CDR1 is SGHVS and CDR2 FNYEAQ. The DNA of the CDR3 is TGTGCCAGCAGCCAATGGGCTCCGGGACAGTCAAACTATGGCTACACCTTC. Translating gives CASSQWAPGQSNYGYTF.

This clone was found once. The sample holds other DNA sequences that translate to the same CDR3. The rearrangement links TRBV11-2 to TRBJ1-2; 9 bases are shared with TRBD1. Per the germline V gene, CDR1 is SGHAT and CDR2 is FQNNGV. The CDR3 is made up of 14 amino acids. Trimming removed 2 bases from V and 8 bases from J; junction bases left unmatched: 6. This CDR3 is CASSLPGQGSGYTF. CDR3 in DNA: TGTGCCAGCAGCTTACCGGGACAGGGAAGCGGCTACACCTTC.